Listed below are T cell receptor beta chains from one sample, sequenced in a study of OX40 agonist ivuxolimab in advanced cancers. The protocol was immunoSEQ multiplex PCR, while the TCRdb copy is restricted to in-frame clones and leaves out a portion. The sample has 70,000 or so clones; roughly nine tenths are singletons. Sequencing was performed on CD4+ or CD8+ T cells sorted from blood, taken in a trial of the OX40 agonist ivuxolimab. The receptors come from an adult with an advanced solid tumor such as melanoma, head and neck, liver or kidney cancer. Both conserved end residues are part of each CDR3. The D gene is left open where the match is weak. The size of a clone is reported for some rows only, either as once, few or many, or as a class for expanded clones.

J	length	size	D	V	CDR3	DNA
TRBJ1-3	15	NA	TRBD1	TRBV18	CASSPTGGPGNTIYF	TGTGCCAGCTCACCTACAGGGGGCCCCGGAAACACCATATATTTT
TRBJ2-7	16	NA	TRBD2	TRBV7-2	CASSLEGLAGVHEQYF	TGTGCCAGCAGCTTAGAGGGGCTAGCGGGAGTGCACGAGCAGTACTTC
TRBJ2-5	10	NA	NA	TRBV20-1	CSAKTDTQYF	TGCAGTGCTAAGACAGATACCCAGTACTTC
TRBJ1-2	16	NA	TRBD1	TRBV7-2	CASSFGTWTGVDGYTF	TGTGCCAGCAGTTTCGGGACCTGGACAGGGGTCGATGGCTACACCTTC
TRBJ2-7	12	few	NA	TRBV10-2	CASSESRNEQYF	TGCGCCAGCAGTGAGTCAAGGAACGAGCAGTACTTC
TRBJ1-3	17	NA	TRBD1	TRBV6-1	CASSEAGRGLSGNTIYF	TGTGCCAGCAGTGAAGCGGGCAGGGGGCTCTCTGGAAACACCATATATTTT
TRBJ2-2	12	NA	NA	TRBV30	CAWSITSGELFF	TGTGCCTGGAGTATCACGTCAGGGGAGCTGTTTTTT
TRBJ1-3	14	few	NA	TRBV5-1	CASSLSVSGNTIYF	TGCGCCAGCAGCCTCTCGGTATCTGGAAACACCATATATTTT
TRBJ1-1	17	NA	NA	TRBV7-8	CASSNPGDTGRDTEAFF	TGTGCCAGCAGCAACCCGGGGGACACTGGGAGGGACACTGAAGCTTTCTTT
TRBJ1-1	13	few	NA	TRBV7-9	CASSFTTGGEAFF	TGTGCCAGCAGCTTTACAACGGGGGGCGAAGCTTTCTTT
TRBJ2-2	15	NA	TRBD2	TRBV30	CAWSAGGRSTGELFF	TGTGCCTGGAGTGCGGGCGGGAGGTCCACCGGGGAGCTGTTTTTT
TRBJ2-2	16	NA	TRBD2	TRBV27	CASSSGVGGDTGELFF	TGTGCCAGCAGTTCTGGGGTGGGAGGGGACACCGGGGAGCTGTTTTTT
TRBJ2-7	12	NA	TRBD1	TRBV2	CASTGQGYEQYF	TGTGCCAGCACCGGACAGGGCTACGAGCAGTACTTC
TRBJ1-6	16	NA	NA	TRBV10-1	CASSVGQNSNNSPLHF	TGCGCCAGCAGTGTGGGGCAGAATTCCAATAATTCACCCCTCCACTTT
TRBJ1-2	12	once	NA	TRBV7-6	CASSPDFGGYTF	TGTGCCAGCAGCCCCGACTTCGGTGGCTACACCTTC
TRBJ1-5	16	NA	NA	TRBV19	CASSIGGQGPNQPQHF	TGTGCCAGTAGTATAGGCGGGCAGGGCCCCAATCAGCCCCAGCATTTT
TRBJ2-1	15	NA	NA	TRBV7-8	CASSLGSDGYNEQFF	TGTGCCAGCAGCTTAGGTTCAGACGGGTACAATGAGCAGTTCTTC
TRBJ2-6	13	NA	NA	TRBV7-2	CASSHSGANVLTF	TGTGCCAGCAGCCACTCTGGGGCCAACGTCCTGACTTTC
TRBJ2-7	18	NA	NA	TRBV6-1	CASSESLGGGSIIYEQYF	TGTGCCAGCAGTGAATCTCTGGGGGGCGGTTCGATTATCTACGAGCAGTACTTC
TRBJ1-6	13	few	TRBD1	TRBV9	CASSSTGDSPLHF	TGTGCCAGCAGCTCAACAGGGGACTCACCCCTCCACTTT
TRBJ2-7	15	NA	NA	TRBV6-1	CASSEAGWSSYEQYF	TGTGCCAGCAGTGAAGCGGGATGGAGCTCCTACGAGCAGTACTTC
TRBJ1-1	14	few	TRBD1	TRBV19	CASSRTGVSTEAFF	TGTGCCAGTAGTAGGACAGGGGTATCCACTGAAGCTTTCTTT
TRBJ2-7	12	NA	TRBD1	TRBV6-6	CASRDSTGEQYF	TGTGCCAGCCGGGACAGCACGGGCGAGCAGTACTTC
TRBJ2-1	13	NA	TRBD1	TRBV7-6	CASSDTGGHEQFF	TGTGCCAGCAGCGATACAGGGGGTCATGAGCAGTTCTTC
TRBJ2-7	15	NA	TRBD1	TRBV28	CASSLGDRVRYEQYF	TGTGCCAGCAGTTTAGGGGACAGGGTAAGGTACGAGCAGTACTTC
TRBJ2-5	13	NA	TRBD2	TRBV9	CASSRGLAETQYF	TGTGCCAGCAGCCGGGGACTAGCAGAGACCCAGTACTTC
TRBJ1-3	17	NA	NA	TRBV19	CASSKRSTANRGNTIYF	TGTGCCAGTAGTAAACGCTCGACAGCTAATAGAGGAAACACCATATATTTT
TRBJ2-5	15	NA	TRBD1	TRBV19	CASSIRTGRQETQYF	TGTGCCAGTAGTATAAGGACAGGGAGGCAAGAGACCCAGTACTTC
TRBJ2-7	14	NA	NA	TRBV18	CASSPAGVTYEQYF	TGTGCCAGCTCACCGGCAGGGGTAACCTACGAGCAGTACTTC